Each of the 10 T cell receptor beta chains below was sequenced from the same sample in a study of blood T cell repertoires in COVID-19. Libraries were prepared by immunoSEQ multiplex PCR; TCRdb keeps only in-frame clonotypes and omits some of them. Here the sample spans just over 150,000 clones, 85% to 90% being singletons. The sequenced material came from PBMCs or T cells enriched from blood (not recorded which). These receptors were obtained from a woman between 50 and 59 years old who had recovered from COVID-19.

This chain links TRBV4-2 with TRBJ2-1, with TRBD2 matching 7 bases. The CDR3 consists of 15 residues. V trimming: 0 bases; J trimming: 10 bases; junction bases outside the gene matches: 9. Per germline, CDR1 LGHNA and CDR2 YNFKEQ. CDR3 protein: CASSQEGGVNREQFF. For the CDR3, the DNA is TGTGCCAGCAGCCAAGAGGGGGGGGTAAATCGAGAGCAGTTCTTC.

The chain has TRBV27 and TRBJ2-3; the D is unclear. Germline V gene lookup returns CDR1 MNHEY and CDR2 SMNVEV (reference sequence). The CDR3 runs 9 residues. Trimming pared 10 bases from V and 9 bases from J, leaving 8 bases between. CDR3 protein: CATELTQYF. In DNA form, the CDR3 reads TGTGCCACCGAGTTAACGCAGTATTTT.

The J gene is TRBJ1-1, the V gene TRBV27; D unresolved. The CDR3 extends over 15 amino acids. Between the trimmed V and J ends, which lost 4 bases and 1 base, there was a span of 13 bases. Looked up from germline, CDR1 is MNHEY and CDR2 is SMNVEV (reference sequence). The CDR3 loop reads CASSWTGNPNTEAFF. CDR3 DNA sequence: TGTGCCAGCAGTTGGACGGGAAACCCGAACACTGAAGCTTTCTTT.

The rearrangement uses TRBV7-9 and TRBJ1-4; perhaps TRBD1 as D (6 bases). V dropped 4 bases and J dropped 0 bases, with 6 bases sitting between them. CDR1 is SEHNR and CDR2 is FQNEAQ in the germline V gene (reference sequence). CDR3 size: 14 residues. For the CDR3, the DNA is TGTGCCAGCAGCTCAGGGGCAACTAATGAAAAACTGTTTTTT. The encoded protein is CASSSGATNEKLFF.

The chain joins TRBV5-5 to TRBJ2-3, with 10 bases fitting TRBD2. With 0 bases clipped from V and 5 bases from J, the junction kept 12 bases outside the gene matches. There are 18 residues in the CDR3. Germline CDR1 and CDR2: SGHKS and YYEKEE (reference sequence). CDR3 DNA sequence: TGTGCCAGCAGCTTGGTAACCGGGAGCGGGGGGGCCGTAGATACGCAGTATTTT. This gives the protein CASSLVTGSGGAVDTQYF.

This rearrangement joins TRBV9 to TRBJ2-7; 8 nucleotides align to TRBD2. Looked up from germline, CDR1 is SGDLS and CDR2 is YYNGEE. This CDR3 comprises 16 residues. J was trimmed by 5 bases and V by 3 bases; bases with no gene match: 13. The CDR3 loop reads CASSEGGLALYDEQYF. CDR3 sequence (DNA): TGTGCCAGCAGCGAGGGAGGACTAGCACTATACGACGAGCAGTACTTC.

The chain uses TRBV2 and TRBJ2-2; D possibly corresponds to TRBD1 (6 bases). Germline V lookup: CDR1 SNHLY, CDR2 FYNNEI. V was trimmed by 2 bases and J by 2 bases, leaving 18 bases between them. This CDR3 is 18 amino acids long. In DNA form, the CDR3 reads TGTGCCAGCAGTGAAATTCGTCCTGGGGGCCTTAACACCGGGGAGCTGTTTTTT. Its translation is CASSEIRPGGLNTGELFF.

This clone was picked up one time. The gene calls are TRBV4-3 and TRBJ2-7; 7 nucleotides line up with TRBD1. Germline trimming cut 4 bases from V and 6 bases from J; bases unmatched to any gene: 15. Germline V gives CDR1 LGHNA, CDR2 YSLEER. This CDR3 is built from 16 residues. CDR3 residues: CASSRLLGQPMSEQYF. In nucleotides, the CDR3 is TGCGCCAGCAGCCGCCTCCTGGGACAGCCCATGAGCGAGCAGTACTTC.

This CDR3 reads CAWWDTVQALGNEQFF. Here the CDR3 DNA reads TGTGCCTGGTGGGACACCGTACAAGCACTTGGGAATGAGCAGTTCTTC. This chain joins TRBV30 and TRBJ2-1, with D possibly being TRBD1 (6 bases). Trimming removed 5 bases from V and 7 bases from J, with 24 bases in between. This CDR3 comprises 16 residues. Germline CDR1 and CDR2: GTSNPN and SVGIG (reference sequence).

This chain uses TRBV30 with TRBJ1-4; TRBD1 matches at 7 bases. The CDR3 extends over 13 amino acids. With V trimmed by 3 bases and J by 8 bases, 6 bases remained unmatched. Germline CDR1 GTSNPN, CDR2 SVGIG (reference sequence). The CDR3 region is CAWRGTVWEKLFF. The CDR3 DNA sequence: TGTGCCTGGAGGGGGACAGTATGGGAAAAACTGTTTTTT.